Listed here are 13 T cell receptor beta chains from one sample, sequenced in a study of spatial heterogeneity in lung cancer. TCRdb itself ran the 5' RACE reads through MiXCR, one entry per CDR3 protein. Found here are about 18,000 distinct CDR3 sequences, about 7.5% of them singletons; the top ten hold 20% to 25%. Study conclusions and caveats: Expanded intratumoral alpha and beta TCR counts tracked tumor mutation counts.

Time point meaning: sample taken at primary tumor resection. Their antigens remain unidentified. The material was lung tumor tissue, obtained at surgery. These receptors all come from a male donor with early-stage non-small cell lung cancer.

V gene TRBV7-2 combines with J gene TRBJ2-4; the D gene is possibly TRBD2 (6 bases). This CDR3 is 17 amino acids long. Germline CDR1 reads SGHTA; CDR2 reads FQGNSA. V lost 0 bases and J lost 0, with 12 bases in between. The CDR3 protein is CASSLAVTRAAKNIQYF. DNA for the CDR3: TGTGCCAGCAGCTTAGCCGTGACTAGGGCAGCCAAAAACATTCAGTACTTC.

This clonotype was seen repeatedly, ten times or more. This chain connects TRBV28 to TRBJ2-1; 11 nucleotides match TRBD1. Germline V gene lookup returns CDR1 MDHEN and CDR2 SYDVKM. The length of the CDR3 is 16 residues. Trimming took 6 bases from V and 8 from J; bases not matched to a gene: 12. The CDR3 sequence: CASSTYSGTGGDEQFF. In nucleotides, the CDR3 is TGTGCCAGCAGCACTTATTCCGGGACAGGGGGGGATGAGCAGTTCTTC.

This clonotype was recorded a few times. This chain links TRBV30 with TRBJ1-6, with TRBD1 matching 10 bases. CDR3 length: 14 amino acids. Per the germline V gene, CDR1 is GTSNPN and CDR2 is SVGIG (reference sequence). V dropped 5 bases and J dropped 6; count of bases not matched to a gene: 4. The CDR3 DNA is TGTGCCTGGGTGGACAGGGGGTCTAATTCACCCCTCCACTTT. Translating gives CAWVDRGSNSPLHF.

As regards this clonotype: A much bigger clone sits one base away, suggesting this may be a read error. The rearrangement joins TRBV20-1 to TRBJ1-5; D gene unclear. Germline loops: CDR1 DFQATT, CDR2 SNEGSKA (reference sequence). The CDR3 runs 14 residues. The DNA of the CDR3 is TGCAGTGCTAGACCCGAGGCCTTCATCCAGCCCCAGAATTTT. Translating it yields CSARPEAFIQPQNF.

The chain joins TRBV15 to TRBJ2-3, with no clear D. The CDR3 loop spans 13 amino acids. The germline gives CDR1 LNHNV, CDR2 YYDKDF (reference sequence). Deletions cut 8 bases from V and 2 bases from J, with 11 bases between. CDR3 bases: TGTGCCACCTGCTTCGGCCCCACAGATACGCAGTATTTT. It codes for CATCFGPTDTQYF.

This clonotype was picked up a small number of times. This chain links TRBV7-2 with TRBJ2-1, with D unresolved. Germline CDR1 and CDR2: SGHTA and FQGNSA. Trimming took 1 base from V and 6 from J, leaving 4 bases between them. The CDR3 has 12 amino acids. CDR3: CASSLGVNEQFF. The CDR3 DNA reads TGTGCCAGCAGCTTAGGTGTCAATGAGCAGTTCTTC. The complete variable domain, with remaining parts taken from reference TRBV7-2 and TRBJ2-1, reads GAGVSQSPSNKVTEKGKDVELRCDPISGHTALYWYRQSLGQGLEFLIYFQGNSAPDKSGLPSDRFSAERTGGSVSTLTIQRTQQEDSAVYLCASSLGVNEQFFGPGTRLTVL.

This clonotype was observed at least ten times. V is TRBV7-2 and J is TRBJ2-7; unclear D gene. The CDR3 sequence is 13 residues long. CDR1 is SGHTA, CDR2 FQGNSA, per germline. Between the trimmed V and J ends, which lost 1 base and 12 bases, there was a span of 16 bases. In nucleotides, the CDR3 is TGTGCCAGCAGCTTAGAGCCACCGAGACAAGCGTACTTC. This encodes CASSLEPPRQAYF.

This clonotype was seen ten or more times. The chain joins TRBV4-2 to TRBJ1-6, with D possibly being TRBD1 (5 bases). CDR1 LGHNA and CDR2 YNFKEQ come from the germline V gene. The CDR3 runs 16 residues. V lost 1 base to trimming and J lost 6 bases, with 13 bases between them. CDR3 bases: TGTGCCAGCAGCCAAGTTAACAGGCCGAGTAATTCACCCCTCCACTTT. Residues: CASSQVNRPSNSPLHF.

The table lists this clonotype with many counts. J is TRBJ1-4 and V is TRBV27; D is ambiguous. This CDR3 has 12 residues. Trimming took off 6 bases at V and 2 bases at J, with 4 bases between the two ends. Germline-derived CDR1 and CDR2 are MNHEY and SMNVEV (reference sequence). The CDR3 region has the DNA TGTGCCAGCAGCCGGACTAATGAAAAACTGTTTTTT. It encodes CASSRTNEKLFF.

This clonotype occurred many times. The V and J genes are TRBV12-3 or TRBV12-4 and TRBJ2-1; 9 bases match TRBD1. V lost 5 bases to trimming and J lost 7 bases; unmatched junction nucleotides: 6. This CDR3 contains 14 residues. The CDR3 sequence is CASSKNRGRNEQFF. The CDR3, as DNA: TGTGCCAGCAGTAAGAACAGGGGGCGAAATGAGCAGTTCTTC.

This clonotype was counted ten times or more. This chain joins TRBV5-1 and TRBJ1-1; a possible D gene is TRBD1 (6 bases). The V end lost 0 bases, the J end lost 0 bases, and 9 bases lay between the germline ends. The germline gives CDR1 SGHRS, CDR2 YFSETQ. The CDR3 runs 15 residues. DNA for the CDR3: TGCGCCAGCAGCTTGGAACAGGGAATGAACACTGAAGCTTTCTTT. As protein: CASSLEQGMNTEAFF.

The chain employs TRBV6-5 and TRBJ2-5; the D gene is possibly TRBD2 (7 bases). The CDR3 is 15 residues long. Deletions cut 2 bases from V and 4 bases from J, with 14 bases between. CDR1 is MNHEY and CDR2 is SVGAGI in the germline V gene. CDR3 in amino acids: CASSYGGGPSETQYF. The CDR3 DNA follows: TGTGCCAGCAGTTACGGGGGGGGGCCGTCAGAGACCCAGTACTTC.

The CDR3 reads CAAQAGTGGTGELFF. The CDR3, as DNA: TGTGCCGCCCAGGCCGGGACAGGGGGCACCGGGGAGCTGTTTTTT. The chain employs TRBV10-3 and TRBJ2-2; 11 bases are a match to TRBD1. Trimming at V came to 11 bases and at J to 4 bases, leaving 9 bases not matched to a gene. This CDR3 has 15 residues. Germline V lookup: CDR1 ENHRY, CDR2 SYGVKD.